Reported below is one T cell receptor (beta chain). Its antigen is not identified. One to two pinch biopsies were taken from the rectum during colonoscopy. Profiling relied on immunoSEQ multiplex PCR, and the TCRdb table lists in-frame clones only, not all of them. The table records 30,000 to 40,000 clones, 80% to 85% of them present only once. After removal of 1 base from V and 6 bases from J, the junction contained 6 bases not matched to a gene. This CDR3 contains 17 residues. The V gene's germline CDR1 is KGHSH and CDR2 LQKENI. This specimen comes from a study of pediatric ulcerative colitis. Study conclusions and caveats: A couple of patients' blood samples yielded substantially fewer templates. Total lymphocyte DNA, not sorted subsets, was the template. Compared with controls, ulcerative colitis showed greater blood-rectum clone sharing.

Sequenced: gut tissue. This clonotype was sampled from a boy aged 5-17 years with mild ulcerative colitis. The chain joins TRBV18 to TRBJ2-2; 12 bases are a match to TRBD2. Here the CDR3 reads CASSPLNRLAGAGELFF. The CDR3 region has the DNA TGTGCCAGCTCACCACTAAATCGACTAGCGGGGGCCGGGGAGCTGTTTTTT.